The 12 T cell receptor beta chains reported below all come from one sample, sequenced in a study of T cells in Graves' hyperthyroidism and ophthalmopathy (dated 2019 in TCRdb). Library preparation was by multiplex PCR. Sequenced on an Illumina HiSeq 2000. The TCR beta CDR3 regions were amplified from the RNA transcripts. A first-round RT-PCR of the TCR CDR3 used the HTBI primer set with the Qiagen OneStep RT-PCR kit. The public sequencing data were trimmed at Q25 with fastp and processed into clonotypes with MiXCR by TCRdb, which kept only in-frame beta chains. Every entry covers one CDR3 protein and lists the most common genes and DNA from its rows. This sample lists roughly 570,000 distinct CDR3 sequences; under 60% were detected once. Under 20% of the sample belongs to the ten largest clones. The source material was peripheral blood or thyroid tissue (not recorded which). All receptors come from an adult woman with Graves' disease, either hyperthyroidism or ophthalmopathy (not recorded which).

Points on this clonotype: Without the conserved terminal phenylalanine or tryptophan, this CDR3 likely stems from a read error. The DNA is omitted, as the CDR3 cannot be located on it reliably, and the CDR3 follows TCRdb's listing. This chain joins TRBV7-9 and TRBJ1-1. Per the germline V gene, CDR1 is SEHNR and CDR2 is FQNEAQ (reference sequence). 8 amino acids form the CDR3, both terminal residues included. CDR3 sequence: CASSPVRP.

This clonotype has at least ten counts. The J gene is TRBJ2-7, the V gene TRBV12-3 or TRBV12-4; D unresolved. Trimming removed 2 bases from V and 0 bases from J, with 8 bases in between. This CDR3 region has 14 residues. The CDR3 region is CASSLYSYSYEQYF. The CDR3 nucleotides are TGTGCCAGCAGTTTATACAGTTACTCCTACGAGCAGTACTTC.

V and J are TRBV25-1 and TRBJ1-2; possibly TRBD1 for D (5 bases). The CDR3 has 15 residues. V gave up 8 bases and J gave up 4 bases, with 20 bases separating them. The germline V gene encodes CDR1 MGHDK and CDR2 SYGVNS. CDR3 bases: TGTGCCAGCTCACCAGGACCACAGGAGTTCTATGGCTACACCTTC. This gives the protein CASSPGPQEFYGYTF.

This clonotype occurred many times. Here the CDR3 reads CAQGRVYGYTF. CDR3 coding DNA: TGTGCCCAGGGACGAGTCTATGGCTACACCTTC. The V gene is TRBV30, the J gene TRBJ1-2; D is perhaps TRBD1 (5 bases). The V end lost 8 bases, the J end lost 4 bases, and 11 bases lay between the germline ends. The CDR3 contains 11 residues. Germline CDR1 GTSNPN, CDR2 SVGIG (reference sequence).

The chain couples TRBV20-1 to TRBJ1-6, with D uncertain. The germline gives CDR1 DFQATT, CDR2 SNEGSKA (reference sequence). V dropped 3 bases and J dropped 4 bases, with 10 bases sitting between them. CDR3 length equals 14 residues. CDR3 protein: CSASNTRYNSPLHF. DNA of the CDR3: TGCAGTGCTAGTAACACAAGATATAATTCACCCCTCCACTTT.

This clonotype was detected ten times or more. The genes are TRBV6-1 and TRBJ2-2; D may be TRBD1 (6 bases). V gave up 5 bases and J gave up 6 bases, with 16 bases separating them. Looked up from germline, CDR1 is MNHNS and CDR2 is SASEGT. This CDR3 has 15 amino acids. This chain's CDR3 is CASSWWTVGAGELFF. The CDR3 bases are TGTGCCAGCAGTTGGTGGACAGTCGGTGCCGGGGAGCTGTTTTTT.

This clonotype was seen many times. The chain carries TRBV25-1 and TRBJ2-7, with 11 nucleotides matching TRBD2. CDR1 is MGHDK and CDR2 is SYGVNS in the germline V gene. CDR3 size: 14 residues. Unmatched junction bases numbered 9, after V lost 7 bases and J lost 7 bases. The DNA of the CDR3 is TGTGCCAGCAAACCTAGCGGGAGGCCGGGGGAGCAGTACTTC. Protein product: CASKPSGRPGEQYF.

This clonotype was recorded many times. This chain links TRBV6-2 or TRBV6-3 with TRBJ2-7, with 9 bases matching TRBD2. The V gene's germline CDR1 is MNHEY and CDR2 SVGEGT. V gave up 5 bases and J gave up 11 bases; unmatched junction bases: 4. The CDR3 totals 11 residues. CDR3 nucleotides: TGTGCCAGCAGTCATAGCGGGAGAGAGTACTTC. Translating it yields CASSHSGREYF.

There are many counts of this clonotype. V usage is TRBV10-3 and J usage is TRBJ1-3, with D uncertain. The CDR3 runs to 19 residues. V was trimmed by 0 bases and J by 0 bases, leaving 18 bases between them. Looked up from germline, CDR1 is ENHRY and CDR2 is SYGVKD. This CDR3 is CAISESLESIRLSGNTIYF. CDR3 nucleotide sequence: TGTGCCATCAGTGAGTCTTTAGAGTCCATACGGCTCTCTGGAAACACCATATATTTT.

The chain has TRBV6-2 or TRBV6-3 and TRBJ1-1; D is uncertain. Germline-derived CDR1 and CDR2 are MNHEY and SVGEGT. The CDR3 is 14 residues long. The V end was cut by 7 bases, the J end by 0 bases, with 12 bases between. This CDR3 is CASTKDGLNTEAFF. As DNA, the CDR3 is TGTGCCAGCACCAAAGACGGATTGAACACTGAAGCTTTCTTT.

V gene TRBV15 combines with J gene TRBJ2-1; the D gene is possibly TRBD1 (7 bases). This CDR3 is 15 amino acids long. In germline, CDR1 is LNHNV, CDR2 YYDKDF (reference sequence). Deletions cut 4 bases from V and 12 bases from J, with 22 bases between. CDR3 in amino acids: CATSKTGTYNERQFF. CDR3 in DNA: TGTGCCACCAGCAAGACAGGGACTTACAATGAGCGGCAGTTCTTC.

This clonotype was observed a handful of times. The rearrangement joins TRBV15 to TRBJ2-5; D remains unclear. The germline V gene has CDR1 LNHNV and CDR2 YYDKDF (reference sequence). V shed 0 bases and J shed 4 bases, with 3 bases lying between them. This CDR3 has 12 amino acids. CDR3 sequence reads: CATSRDVETQYF. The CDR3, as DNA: TGTGCCACCAGCAGAGATGTAGAGACCCAGTACTTC.